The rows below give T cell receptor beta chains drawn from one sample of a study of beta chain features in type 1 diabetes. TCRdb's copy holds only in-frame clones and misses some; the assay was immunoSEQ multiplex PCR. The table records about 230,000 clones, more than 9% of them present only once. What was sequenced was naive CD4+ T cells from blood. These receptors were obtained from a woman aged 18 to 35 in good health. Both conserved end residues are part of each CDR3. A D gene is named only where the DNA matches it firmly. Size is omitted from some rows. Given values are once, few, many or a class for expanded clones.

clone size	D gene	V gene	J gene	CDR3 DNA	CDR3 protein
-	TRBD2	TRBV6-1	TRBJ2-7	TGTGCCAGCCTGGCCCGGGGGGGATCGGACTACGAGCAGTACTTC	CASLARGGSDYEQYF
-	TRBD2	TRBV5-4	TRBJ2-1	TGTGCCAGCAGCTTCCTGACTAGCGGGAGGGGCAATGAGCAGTTCTTC	CASSFLTSGRGNEQFF
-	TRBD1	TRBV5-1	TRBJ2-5	TGCGCCAGCAGCTTGACAGGGGTCCAAGAGACCCAGTACTTC	CASSLTGVQETQYF
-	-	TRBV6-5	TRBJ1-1	TGTGCCAGCAGTTACGGACAGATTAACACTGAAGCTTTCTTT	CASSYGQINTEAFF
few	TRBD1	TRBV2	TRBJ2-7	TGTGCCAGCAGTCGGGACAGGGCTTACGAGCAGTACTTC	CASSRDRAYEQYF
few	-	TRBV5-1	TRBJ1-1	TGCGCCAGCAGCTTGCGTCCGAACACTGAAGCTTTCTTT	CASSLRPNTEAFF
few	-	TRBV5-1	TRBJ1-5	TGCGCCAGCAGCTTGGTAGGGGGAAGCAATCAGCCCCAGCATTTT	CASSLVGGSNQPQHF
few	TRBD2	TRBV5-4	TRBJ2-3	TGTGCCAGCAGCCAGACTAGCGGGATGGCCACAGATACGCAGTATTTT	CASSQTSGMATDTQYF
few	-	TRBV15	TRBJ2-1	TGTGCCACCAGCAGAGATCTGGGCGGGGCATACAATGAGCAGTTCTTC	CATSRDLGGAYNEQFF
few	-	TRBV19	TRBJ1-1	TGTGCCAGTAGTATTCGCCCGAGAATGGCTGAAGCTTTCTTT	CASSIRPRMAEAFF
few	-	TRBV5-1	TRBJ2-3	TGCGCCAGCAGCTTGGGTCCAGGGGAGCTCAGGGATACGCAGTATTTT	CASSLGPGELRDTQYF
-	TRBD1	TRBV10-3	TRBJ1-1	TGTGCCGCGCTGGGACAGGGCATGAACACTGAAGCTTTCTTT	CAALGQGMNTEAFF
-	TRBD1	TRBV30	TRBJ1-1	TGTGCCTGGAGTCCCCAGGGGGCTGAAGCTTTCTTT	CAWSPQGAEAFF
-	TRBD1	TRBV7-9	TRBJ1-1	TGTGCCAGCAGCCCTTGGGACAGCCCGGGGATGGTAGAAGCTTTCTTT	CASSPWDSPGMVEAFF
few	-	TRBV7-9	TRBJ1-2	TGTGCCAGCAGCTTAGAGGTGATGGGGCGGAGCTATGGCTACACCTTC	CASSLEVMGRSYGYTF
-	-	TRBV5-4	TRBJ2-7	TGTGCCAGCACCCCCTCGTTGCAGGGCGATTACGAGCAGTACTTC	CASTPSLQGDYEQYF
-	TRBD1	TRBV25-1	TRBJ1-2	TGTGCCAGCAGTGACCGGACAGGGAGTGGCTACACCTTC	CASSDRTGSGYTF
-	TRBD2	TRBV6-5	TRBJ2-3	TGTGCCAGCAGTTACTCCGGCGGGGGACGCACAGATACGCAGTATTTT	CASSYSGGGRTDTQYF
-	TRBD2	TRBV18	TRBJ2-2	TGTGCCAGCTCACCACTTTCTAGCGGGAGTGCCGGGGAGCTGTTTTTT	CASSPLSSGSAGELFF
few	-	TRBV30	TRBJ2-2	TGTGCCTGGACCAGGGTGAACACCGGGGAGCTGTTTTTT	CAWTRVNTGELFF
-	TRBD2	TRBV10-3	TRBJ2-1	TGTGCCATCAGTTCTAGCGGGGGTCCCAATGAGCAGTTCTTC	CAISSSGGPNEQFF
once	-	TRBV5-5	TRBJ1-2	TGTGCCAGCAGCTTGTGGACAAAAGGGGACTATGGCTACACCTTC	CASSLWTKGDYGYTF
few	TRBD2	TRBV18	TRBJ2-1	TGTGCCAGCTCACCCTTGGGACTAGCGCAAAACAATGAGCAGTTCTTC	CASSPLGLAQNNEQFF
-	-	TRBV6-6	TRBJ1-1	TGTGCCAGCAAGCCAAGACTCATGAACACTGAAGCTTTCTTT	CASKPRLMNTEAFF
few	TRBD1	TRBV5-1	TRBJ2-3	TGCGCCAGCAGCCTGGACAGGGGGCCAGATACGCAGTATTTT	CASSLDRGPDTQYF
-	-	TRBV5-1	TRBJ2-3	TGCGCCAGCAGCGGGGAGGACTTCACAGATACGCAGTATTTT	CASSGEDFTDTQYF
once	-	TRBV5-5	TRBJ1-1	TGTGCCAGCAGCTTGGGACACGTGAACACTGAAGCTTTCTTT	CASSLGHVNTEAFF
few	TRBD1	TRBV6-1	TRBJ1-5	TGTGCCAGCAGTGAAAGGGTCGGGACAGGGGGTCTGGGGAGCAATCAGCCCCAGCATTTT	CASSERVGTGGLGSNQPQHF
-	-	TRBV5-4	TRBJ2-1	TGTGCCAGCAGCTTGTCGCGAAATGAGCAGTTCTTC	CASSLSRNEQFF
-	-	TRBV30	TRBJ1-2	TGTGCCTGGAGTGGAAGGGGGTCCGGAGTCTATGGCTACACCTTC	CAWSGRGSGVYGYTF
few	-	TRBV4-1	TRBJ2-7	TGCGCCAGCAGCCTCTCTGTGGGGAGCTCCTACGAGCAGTACTTC	CASSLSVGSSYEQYF
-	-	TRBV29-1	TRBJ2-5	TGCAGCTCAACAGGGACCGTCCTGGGGAAGGGTTATGAGACCCAGTACTTC	CSSTGTVLGKGYETQYF
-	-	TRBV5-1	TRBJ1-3	TGCGCCAGCAGCGAAATACTCTCTGGAAACACCATATATTTT	CASSEILSGNTIYF
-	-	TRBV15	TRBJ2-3	TGTGCCACCAGCAGGATACGGGGCACAGATACGCAGTATTTT	CATSRIRGTDTQYF
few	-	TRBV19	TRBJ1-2	TGTGCCAGTACCGCGGGGAGCTATGGCTACACCTTC	CASTAGSYGYTF
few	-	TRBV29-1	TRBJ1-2	TGCAGCGTTGACCAGGGGCGATATGGCTACACCTTC	CSVDQGRYGYTF
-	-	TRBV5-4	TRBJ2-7	TGTGCCAGCAGCGGAACAGGATTCTCCTACGAGCAGTACTTC	CASSGTGFSYEQYF
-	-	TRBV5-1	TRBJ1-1	TGCGCCAGCAGCTTGGGGGCCAACACTGAAGCTTTCTTT	CASSLGANTEAFF
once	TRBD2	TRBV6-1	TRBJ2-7	TGTGCCAGCTCCGAGACTAGCGGGGGCCACGAGCAGTACTTC	CASSETSGGHEQYF
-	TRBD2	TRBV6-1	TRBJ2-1	TGTGCCAGCAGTGAAATGGTGGGACTAGCGGGAGCGGAGCAGTTCTTC	CASSEMVGLAGAEQFF
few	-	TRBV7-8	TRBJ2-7	TGTGCCAGCAGCCCCTTATTAGGGGGCTCCTACGAGCAGTACTTC	CASSPLLGGSYEQYF
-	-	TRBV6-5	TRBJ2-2	TGTGCCAGCAGTTACGGAGGTCTGGGCACCGGGGAGCTGTTTTTT	CASSYGGLGTGELFF
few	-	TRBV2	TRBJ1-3	TGTGCCAGCAGTGAATCGGGACATCGGATCAAGACCATATATTTT	CASSESGHRIKTIYF
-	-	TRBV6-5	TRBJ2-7	TGTGCCAGCAGTTACCGGGACAAGGCCTACGAGCAGTACTTC	CASSYRDKAYEQYF